Sequencing of this T cell receptor (beta chain) was carried out in a study of T cell repertoires in cytomegalovirus infection (dated by TCRdb to the late 2010s). About the study as a whole: Recently identified HLA-C-restricted CMV epitopes, whose presentation resists viral immunomodulation, were targeted by peptide stimulations together with well-studied HLA-B-restricted epitopes. Donor HLA type was relevant to the analysis, because carriage of CMV infection together with the matching HLA type was indicated by public TCR beta signatures.

Notes on this clonotype: Its antigen is unknown. Because it lacks the conserved phenylalanine or tryptophan at the end, this CDR3 is likely a read error.

Per the publication, the treatment or condition label means: in vitro stimulation with specific CMV peptide epitopes to enrich CMV-specific T cells. Instrument used: Illumina HiSeq 1500. TCRdb reprocessing: public reads trimmed at Q25 with fastp, clones called with MiXCR, in-frame beta chains kept. When rows share a CDR3 protein, they turn into one entry using the most common DNA and genes. The sample table records 600,000 to 700,000 distinct CDR3 sequences; about 33% of these occur just once. 18% of the sample lies in the top ten. The study at large found these results: In both this cohort and an independent roughly 360-donor cohort, the cumulative frequency of public TCR beta family members distinguished carriers of CMV infection plus the relevant HLA type. The ex vivo response was dominated by HLA-C-restricted CMV-specific TCR beta clonotypes, and the single most frequent clonotype in two of eight donors was supplied by these HLA-C-restricted clonotypes.

The CDR3 adds up to 13 amino acids, both ends counted. The retained sequence is limited to the CDR3, 39 bases, with the frame set at the first base. Taken from the germline V gene, the CDR1 and CDR2 loops are KGHSH and LQKENI. Relative to germline, V is 5 bases shorter and J is 4 bases shorter, with 11 bases between their ends. This TCR came from a human donor in good health (CMV status not recorded). Some clones in this sample may be carry-over from other donors' samples. The input for sequencing was cultured PBMCs, taken from culture after CMV antigen stimulation. The sequence is built from TRBV18 and TRBJ1-1; the best D guess is TRBD1, with 6 bases matching. The DNA sequence is as follows: TGTGCCAGCTCAGAGGGACAAGTCACTGAAGCTTTCTTG. This is translated as CASSEGQVTEAFL.